This is a list of T cell receptor beta chains from one sample in a study of T-cell memory formation after mild COVID-19. TCRdb called the 5' RACE reads again in MiXCR, with one record for every CDR3 protein. The top ten clones hold roughly 14% of a sample with approximately 410,000 distinct CDR3 sequences, 20% to 30% of them seen once. Sequenced input: PBMCs or a T cell subset sorted from them (not recorded which). The receptors derive from an adult woman who had mild COVID-19 (a few samples of this study predate the infection). Cell type and time point are not known. The CDR3 runs from the conserved cysteine through the conserved F or W. D genes are given only for firm matches. Some rows mark clone size as missing; the rest say once, few, many or name a class of expanded clone.

V	J	size	D	CDR3	DNA
TRBV28	TRBJ2-7	-	TRBD1	CASSTLGQGAYEQYF	TGTGCCAGCAGTACCCTCGGACAGGGCGCCTACGAGCAGTACTTC
TRBV6-6	TRBJ2-1	few	TRBD2	CASSYSSGGPYNEQFF	TGTGCCAGCAGTTACTCAAGCGGGGGGCCCTACAATGAGCAGTTCTTC
TRBV6-5	TRBJ2-2	-	-	CASSYLRTGELFF	TGTGCCAGCAGTTACCTCAGGACCGGGGAGCTGTTTTTT
TRBV12-5	TRBJ2-7	-	TRBD1	CASGGGQIYEQYF	TGTGCTAGTGGTGGGGGACAGATCTACGAGCAGTACTTC
TRBV24-1	TRBJ2-3	-	TRBD1	CATAPTGGDTQYF	TGTGCCACCGCACCTACAGGGGGAGATACGCAGTATTTT
TRBV30	TRBJ2-1	-	-	CAWRLGSYNEQFF	TGTGCCTGGAGGTTGGGCTCCTACAATGAGCAGTTCTTC
TRBV5-6	TRBJ2-1	many	-	CASSLRLHNEQFF	TGTGCCAGCAGCCTGCGACTTCACAATGAGCAGTTCTTC
TRBV11-2	TRBJ1-1	few	-	CASSVIKGFATEAFF	TGTGCCAGCAGCGTAATAAAGGGTTTTGCCACTGAAGCTTTCTTT
TRBV27	TRBJ2-2	-	TRBD1	CASRADRTAGELFF	TGTGCCAGCAGGGCGGACAGGACAGCCGGGGAGCTGTTTTTT
TRBV29-1	TRBJ1-1	few	TRBD1	CSAGPLQGANTEAFF	TGCAGCGCTGGACCCTTACAGGGGGCGAACACTGAAGCTTTCTTT
TRBV2	TRBJ2-6	-	-	CASGDGAGANVLTF	TGTGCCAGCGGGGACGGAGCTGGGGCCAACGTCCTGACTTTC
TRBV6-1	TRBJ2-7	-	TRBD1	CASRTGTASSYEQYF	TGTGCCAGCAGAACCGGGACAGCGAGCTCCTACGAGCAGTACTTC
TRBV5-1	TRBJ2-7	once	-	CASSPSVEPLYEQYF	TGCGCCAGCAGCCCGAGCGTGGAACCGCTCTACGAGCAGTACTTC
TRBV7-9	TRBJ2-5	-	-	CASSLQGPQETQYF	TGTGCCAGCAGCTTACAGGGTCCCCAAGAGACCCAGTACTTC
TRBV4-3	TRBJ2-3	-	TRBD2	CASSQGLAASTDTQYF	TGCGCCAGCAGCCAAGGACTAGCGGCTAGCACAGATACGCAGTATTTT
TRBV19	TRBJ1-1	-	-	CASSIDGRENTEAFF	TGTGCCAGTAGTATAGATGGCAGGGAGAACACTGAAGCTTTCTTT
TRBV7-2	TRBJ2-3	-	-	CASSLDGQRTDTQYF	TGTGCCAGCAGCTTAGATGGGCAGCGCACAGATACGCAGTATTTT
TRBV4-1	TRBJ1-1	-	-	CASSQGEDSYTEAFF	TGCGCCAGCAGCCAAGGAGAGGACTCGTACACTGAAGCTTTCTTT
TRBV5-6	TRBJ2-1	once	-	CASSSRVGSFRVFF	TGTGCCAGCAGCTCAAGAGTAGGGTCTTTTCGTGTGTTCTTC
TRBV25-1	TRBJ2-7	-	TRBD1	CASSDPGQGAHEQYF	TGTGCCAGCAGTGATCCGGGACAGGGGGCCCACGAGCAGTACTTC
TRBV6-5	TRBJ1-6	-	-	CASSPREHSPLHF	TGTGCCAGCAGTCCCAGGGAACATTCACCCCTCCACTTT
TRBV24-1	TRBJ2-5	-	-	CATSEMAKETQYF	TGTGCCACCAGTGAAATGGCCAAAGAGACCCAGTACTTC
TRBV14	TRBJ2-7	few	-	CASSQDWGGRWYEQYF	TGTGCCAGCAGCCAAGATTGGGGGGGCAGATGGTACGAGCAGTACTTC
TRBV6-5	TRBJ2-3	few	TRBD2	CASSYFHPSGGEPDTQYF	TGTGCCAGCAGTTACTTCCACCCCAGCGGGGGAGAGCCAGATACGCAGTATTTT
TRBV5-1	TRBJ1-1	few	-	CASSPDTNEAFF	TGCGCCAGCAGCCCGGACACTAATGAAGCTTTCTTT
TRBV12-3/TRBV12-4	TRBJ2-1	-	-	CASSLASLLISSYNEQFF	TGTGCCAGCAGTTTAGCGTCTTTGCTAATTAGCTCCTACAATGAGCAGTTCTTC
TRBV7-2	TRBJ1-2	few	-	CASSPSRGYGYTF	TGTGCCAGCAGCCCCTCCCGGGGGTATGGCTACACCTTC
TRBV24-1	TRBJ2-7	-	TRBD1	CATSEAGTGSYEQYF	TGTGCCACCAGTGAAGCCGGGACAGGTTCCTACGAGCAGTACTTC
TRBV5-1	TRBJ2-3	-	-	CASSMGRSSTDTQYF	TGCGCCAGCAGCATGGGACGGTCTAGCACAGATACGCAGTATTTT
TRBV7-2	TRBJ1-4	-	-	CASSLGSRGEKLFF	TGTGCCAGCAGCTTAGGGTCGAGGGGGGAAAAACTGTTTTTT
TRBV6-4	TRBJ2-2	-	-	CASSDSTTGELFF	TGTGCCAGCAGTGACTCGACCACCGGGGAGCTGTTTTTT
TRBV29-1	TRBJ2-7	-	TRBD2	CSVTGLAGLDSYEQYF	TGCAGCGTCACAGGACTAGCGGGACTGGACTCCTACGAGCAGTACTTC
TRBV7-7	TRBJ2-1	few	TRBD2	CASSLGGGGYNEQFF	TGTGCTAGCAGCTTAGGTGGGGGGGGCTACAATGAGCAGTTCTTC
TRBV7-9	TRBJ2-1	-	-	CASSRAVDEQFF	TGTGCCAGCAGCAGGGCTGTCGATGAGCAGTTCTTC
TRBV4-2	TRBJ2-7	-	-	CASSPLLRTTGEQYF	TGTGCCAGCAGCCCCCTCTTACGGACAACGGGCGAGCAGTACTTC
TRBV5-1	TRBJ1-1	-	TRBD1	CASSLTGGRVNTEAFF	TGCGCCAGCAGCTTGACAGGGGGTAGGGTGAACACTGAAGCTTTCTTT
TRBV12-3/TRBV12-4	TRBJ1-5	-	-	CASSLEDGNQPQHF	TGTGCCAGCAGTTTAGAGGACGGCAATCAGCCCCAGCATTTT
TRBV6-5	TRBJ1-6	few	-	CASSLHPQTTGTNSPLHF	TGTGCCAGCAGTCTACACCCACAAACCACAGGGACGAATTCACCCCTCCACTTT
TRBV5-1	TRBJ2-3	-	TRBD2	CASSSGGTRYTQYF	TGCGCCAGCAGCTCGGGAGGGACCCGCTATACGCAGTATTTT
TRBV10-3	TRBJ2-3	-	-	CAISLSLDTQYF	TGTGCCATCAGCTTATCCCTGGATACGCAGTATTTT
TRBV27	TRBJ1-4	few	TRBD1	CASSLSPGQGGEKLFF	TGTGCCAGCAGTTTATCGCCGGGACAGGGAGGTGAAAAACTGTTTTTT
TRBV5-1	TRBJ2-7	few	TRBD2	CASSLGAGAYEQYF	TGCGCCAGCAGCTTGGGAGCGGGGGCCTACGAGCAGTACTTC
TRBV5-8	TRBJ1-4	-	-	CASEGPARKLFF	TGTGCCAGCGAAGGCCCAGCCCGAAAACTGTTTTTT
TRBV15	TRBJ2-1	-	TRBD2	CATSRRPLAGHEQFF	TGTGCCACCAGCAGAAGGCCCCTAGCGGGACATGAGCAGTTCTTC
TRBV12-3/TRBV12-4	TRBJ2-1	few	TRBD2	CASSLTGTSGRTREQFF	TGTGCCAGCAGTCTCACAGGGACTAGCGGGAGGACGAGGGAGCAGTTCTTC
TRBV5-1	TRBJ2-1	-	-	CATTFLQGSYNEQFF	TGCGCCACCACCTTTCTACAGGGATCCTACAATGAGCAGTTCTTC
TRBV5-1	TRBJ2-2	few	TRBD2	CASSPHLGLAANTGELFF	TGCGCCAGCAGCCCCCACTTGGGTCTAGCGGCGAACACCGGGGAGCTGTTTTTT
TRBV12-3/TRBV12-4	TRBJ2-5	few	-	CASRTAGETQYF	TGTGCCAGCAGAACAGCTGGAGAGACCCAGTACTTC
TRBV20-1	TRBJ2-7	-	-	CSARDRDASSYEQYF	TGCAGTGCTAGAGACAGGGACGCCAGCTCCTACGAGCAGTACTTC
TRBV5-4	TRBJ1-6	-	-	CASSLAGNNSPLHF	TGTGCCAGCAGCTTGGCAGGGAATAATTCACCCCTCCACTTT